A selection of T cell receptor beta chains follows, all from one sample in a study of T cells after yellow fever vaccination. MiXCR, applied by TCRdb to the 5' RACE reads, yields one record per CDR3 protein. The table shows 400,000 or so distinct CDR3 sequences, with under 20% occurring only once. The source was PBMCs, collected before the yellow fever booster vaccination. These receptors were taken from a man between 18 and 35 years old who received the YFV17D yellow fever vaccine. Each CDR3 is given without its conserved first and last residue. Fields, in order: CDR3 length, V gene, J gene, CDR3 protein.

cdr3_length: 12
v_call: TRBV7-9
j_call: TRBJ2-2
cdr3_aa: ASSPNRDTGELF

cdr3_length: 15
v_call: TRBV28
j_call: TRBJ2-2
cdr3_aa: ASTFTHAGQGTGELF

cdr3_length: 11
v_call: TRBV7-2
j_call: TRBJ1-1
cdr3_aa: ASSLELSGGSF

cdr3_length: 14
v_call: TRBV10-1
j_call: TRBJ2-2
cdr3_aa: ASSQRQTRNTGELF

cdr3_length: 13
v_call: TRBV20-1
j_call: TRBJ2-1
cdr3_aa: SARERVSSYNEQF

cdr3_length: 12
v_call: TRBV12-3/TRBV12-4
j_call: TRBJ2-5
cdr3_aa: ASSKLFPPGTQY

cdr3_length: 11
v_call: TRBV9
j_call: TRBJ1-1
cdr3_aa: ASSADVGGVAF

cdr3_length: 11
v_call: TRBV5-1
j_call: TRBJ1-4
cdr3_aa: ASSWTGGEKLF

cdr3_length: 13
v_call: TRBV20-1
j_call: TRBJ2-5
cdr3_aa: TALAGGTSTETQY

cdr3_length: 11
v_call: TRBV24-1
j_call: TRBJ2-1
cdr3_aa: ATRGPSLDEQF

cdr3_length: 11
v_call: TRBV7-2
j_call: TRBJ2-5
cdr3_aa: ASTKDRQETQY

cdr3_length: 11
v_call: TRBV12-3/TRBV12-4
j_call: TRBJ1-1
cdr3_aa: ASSLTGTTEAF

cdr3_length: 12
v_call: TRBV5-1
j_call: TRBJ2-7
cdr3_aa: ASRPPAGDREQY

cdr3_length: 12
v_call: TRBV19
j_call: TRBJ2-3
cdr3_aa: ASTRAGITDTQY

cdr3_length: 12
v_call: TRBV5-6
j_call: TRBJ1-4
cdr3_aa: ASSSSQDNEKLF

cdr3_length: 13
v_call: TRBV4-1
j_call: TRBJ1-5
cdr3_aa: ASSDTGTVFQPQH

cdr3_length: 14
v_call: TRBV5-1
j_call: TRBJ1-1
cdr3_aa: ASSFTAGPENTEAF

cdr3_length: 12
v_call: TRBV12-3/TRBV12-4
j_call: TRBJ2-7
cdr3_aa: ASSFGQLTYEQY

cdr3_length: 12
v_call: TRBV6-5
j_call: TRBJ2-5
cdr3_aa: ASSRGRQGGTQY

cdr3_length: 14
v_call: TRBV11-2
j_call: TRBJ2-4
cdr3_aa: ASSSLQGKRGNIQY

cdr3_length: 13
v_call: TRBV6-5
j_call: TRBJ2-5
cdr3_aa: ASLHRGPGMQTQY

cdr3_length: 15
v_call: TRBV13
j_call: TRBJ2-2
cdr3_aa: ASSLIRSGKNTGELF

cdr3_length: 13
v_call: TRBV5-1
j_call: TRBJ2-5
cdr3_aa: ASRPRGQGRETQY

cdr3_length: 12
v_call: TRBV20-1
j_call: TRBJ1-6
cdr3_aa: SALLGGENSPLH

cdr3_length: 12
v_call: TRBV29-1
j_call: TRBJ2-7
cdr3_aa: SASKDPGTPEQY

cdr3_length: 11
v_call: TRBV7-9
j_call: TRBJ1-2
cdr3_aa: ASRSGPLYGYT

cdr3_length: 11
v_call: TRBV7-2
j_call: TRBJ2-5
cdr3_aa: ASSPRLVGPQY

cdr3_length: 11
v_call: TRBV29-1
j_call: TRBJ2-5
cdr3_aa: SVAPAAGETQY

cdr3_length: 15
v_call: TRBV28
j_call: TRBJ2-3
cdr3_aa: ASNSPRDRVGSDTQY

cdr3_length: 15
v_call: TRBV11-2
j_call: TRBJ2-2
cdr3_aa: ASSSVDGGVWTGELF

cdr3_length: 13
v_call: TRBV10-3
j_call: TRBJ1-1
cdr3_aa: AISDVRGGNTEAF

cdr3_length: 10
v_call: TRBV11-2
j_call: TRBJ2-7
cdr3_aa: ASSLTLHEQY

cdr3_length: 11
v_call: TRBV10-3
j_call: TRBJ1-2
cdr3_aa: AIAKGAQEGYT

cdr3_length: 13
v_call: TRBV11-2
j_call: TRBJ2-1
cdr3_aa: ASSPTRGGGNEQF

cdr3_length: 13
v_call: TRBV5-1
j_call: TRBJ1-2
cdr3_aa: ASSKDQGEVRGYT

cdr3_length: 13
v_call: TRBV7-2
j_call: TRBJ1-5
cdr3_aa: ASSLQGPGNQPQH

cdr3_length: 11
v_call: TRBV7-2
j_call: TRBJ2-3
cdr3_aa: ASKLAGGNTQY

cdr3_length: 12
v_call: TRBV6-6
j_call: TRBJ1-2
cdr3_aa: ASSRGGAVFGYT

cdr3_length: 13
v_call: TRBV9
j_call: TRBJ2-4
cdr3_aa: ASSERGAKHGIQY

cdr3_length: 12
v_call: TRBV5-6
j_call: TRBJ2-3
cdr3_aa: ASSLTKTTDTQY

cdr3_length: 15
v_call: TRBV20-1
j_call: TRBJ2-3
cdr3_aa: SARDTGGGSWPDTQY

cdr3_length: 13
v_call: TRBV7-9
j_call: TRBJ1-1
cdr3_aa: ASSLASRMNTEAF

cdr3_length: 13
v_call: TRBV2
j_call: TRBJ2-5
cdr3_aa: ASIQGGRNQETQY

cdr3_length: 13
v_call: TRBV12-3/TRBV12-4
j_call: TRBJ1-2
cdr3_aa: ASRPLDGTGYGYT

cdr3_length: 13
v_call: TRBV5-1
j_call: TRBJ2-4
cdr3_aa: ASTSGPDEGIIQY

cdr3_length: 14
v_call: TRBV12-3/TRBV12-4
j_call: TRBJ2-1
cdr3_aa: ASSPGGTSAHNEQF

cdr3_length: 16
v_call: TRBV12-3/TRBV12-4
j_call: TRBJ2-1
cdr3_aa: ASSSRRLAGSSYNEQF

cdr3_length: 11
v_call: TRBV4-1
j_call: TRBJ2-7
cdr3_aa: ASSQTRSYEQY

cdr3_length: 11
v_call: TRBV7-2
j_call: TRBJ2-2
cdr3_aa: ASSANRIGELF

cdr3_length: 12
v_call: TRBV6-1
j_call: TRBJ2-5
cdr3_aa: ASSPGTARGTQY

cdr3_length: 14
v_call: TRBV29-1
j_call: TRBJ1-1
cdr3_aa: SVEVVYQGLYTEAF

cdr3_length: 14
v_call: TRBV9
j_call: TRBJ2-1
cdr3_aa: ASSPVLGPVIGEQF

cdr3_length: 13
v_call: TRBV6-2/TRBV6-3
j_call: TRBJ2-6
cdr3_aa: ASSFVGPGANVLT

cdr3_length: 12
v_call: TRBV5-1
j_call: TRBJ1-1
cdr3_aa: ASSVSSGNTEAF

cdr3_length: 12
v_call: TRBV12-3/TRBV12-4
j_call: TRBJ1-5
cdr3_aa: ASSRTGGNQPQH

cdr3_length: 16
v_call: TRBV18
j_call: TRBJ2-3
cdr3_aa: ASSLPGLASTSTDTQY

cdr3_length: 13
v_call: TRBV6-5
j_call: TRBJ1-6
cdr3_aa: ASSPTAPRGEPLH

cdr3_length: 12
v_call: TRBV6-2/TRBV6-3
j_call: TRBJ2-1
cdr3_aa: ASRTIQTYNEQF

cdr3_length: 13
v_call: TRBV5-1
j_call: TRBJ2-5
cdr3_aa: ASSLSTGNQETQY